The clone carrying this T cell receptor beta chain was picked up many times. Its antigen is unknown. Trimming took off 2 bases at V and 2 bases at J, with 10 bases between the two ends. Per the germline V gene, CDR1 is DFQATT and CDR2 is SNEGSKA (reference sequence). The CDR3 contains 13 residues. The entry originates in a study of T-cell reconstitution after alpha-beta-depleted transplantation in children. Study results and caveats: The study traced high day-60 TCRbeta diversity in some patients to surviving recipient T cells and thymic progenitors.

Preparation of the TCRbeta library was carried out with unique molecular identifiers. MiXCR, run by TCRdb on the PCR reads, gives a single entry per CDR3 protein. The sample includes about 980,000 distinct CDR3 sequences, about 29% of them seen just once. The rearrangement joins TRBV20-1 to TRBJ2-7; the D is unclear. The starting material was PBMCs, mostly from graft donor cells, obtained 360 days after TCRalphabeta/CD19-depleted stem cell transplant. This receptor was obtained from a boy less than two years old who had a stem cell transplant for SCID, so the T cells may come from the graft donor. The CDR3 bases are TGCAGTGCTAGACCACCTATGGCCTACGAGCAGTACTTC. Encoded protein: CSARPPMAYEQYF.